These 25 T cell receptor beta chains share one sample of origin, sequenced in a study of shared clonotypes between healthy human individuals. The data were produced by immunoSEQ multiplex PCR, yet TCRdb's version contains in-frame clones alone and is incomplete. The sample includes 300,000 to 350,000 clones, 73% seen only once; the top ten take less than 11%. Sequencing used memory CD4+ T cells sorted from blood. The subset was: CD45RA-negative fraction. The origin of the receptors is a man younger than 40 in good health.

V usage is TRBV5-1 and J usage is TRBJ2-7, with D maybe TRBD1 (6 bases). CDR1 SGHRS and CDR2 YFSETQ come from the germline V gene. The CDR3 length is 14 residues. Trimming left V 0 bases short and J 2 bases short, with 9 bases between. This chain's CDR3 is CASSLGTAPYEQYF. CDR3 DNA sequence: TGCGCCAGCAGCTTGGGGACAGCCCCCTACGAGCAGTACTTC.

This clone came up once. The chain couples TRBV5-5 to TRBJ1-3, with TRBD1 matching over 7 bases. This CDR3 region has 17 residues. V lost 1 base and J lost 4; bases outside the gene matches: 11. The germline gives CDR1 SGHKS, CDR2 YYEKEE (reference sequence). The CDR3 reads CASSLYFLGTDGNTIYF. CDR3 DNA sequence: TGTGCCAGCAGCTTGTATTTCTTAGGGACAGACGGAAACACCATATATTTT.

The rearrangement links TRBV7-2 to TRBJ2-1; 9 bases agree with TRBD2. This CDR3 is built from 14 residues. CDR1 is SGHTA, CDR2 FQGNSA, per germline. With 5 bases clipped from V and 2 bases from J, the junction kept 1 base outside the gene matches. CDR3 protein: CASSRLAAYNEQFF. The CDR3 DNA is TGTGCCAGCAGCCGACTAGCGGCCTACAATGAGCAGTTCTTC.

Only one count was recorded for this clone. V usage is TRBV5-5 and J usage is TRBJ2-7; D may correspond to TRBD1 or TRBD2 (5 bases each). V dropped 0 bases and J dropped 4 bases, with 14 bases sitting between them. CDR3 length: 15 amino acids. Germline V lookup: CDR1 SGHKS, CDR2 YYEKEE (reference sequence). In nucleotides, the CDR3 is TGTGCCAGCAGCTTGGGACGGTTAGAGGGGTACGAGCAGTACTTC. Translated, it gives CASSLGRLEGYEQYF.

The CDR3 region is CASSLSPQVEQFF. CDR3 nucleotides: TGTGCCAGCAGCTTATCCCCCCAAGTGGAGCAGTTCTTC. The chain links TRBV7-3 to TRBJ2-1; no clear D gene. CDR1 is SGHTA, CDR2 FQGTGA, per germline. Trimming stripped 2 bases from V and 10 bases from J, with 12 bases between. The CDR3 length is 13 residues.

The rearrangement uses TRBV5-4 and TRBJ1-5; D is unclear. The CDR3 loop spans 14 amino acids. Trimming cost V 1 base and J 3 bases, with 8 bases left between them. Germline-derived CDR1 and CDR2 are SGHNT and YYREEE (reference sequence). CDR3 sequence (DNA): TGTGCCAGCAGCTTGTTAAAATCCAATCAGCCCCAGCATTTT. Translation: CASSLLKSNQPQHF.

The chain joins TRBV5-1 to TRBJ2-2, with D unclear. The germline V and J ends were trimmed by 3 bases and 4 bases, with 13 bases remaining between them. The CDR3 extends over 15 amino acids. CDR1 is SGHRS and CDR2 is YFSETQ in the germline V gene. The CDR3: CASSSSPTGTGELFF. The CDR3 nucleotides are TGCGCCAGCAGCTCCTCTCCGACGGGCACCGGGGAGCTGTTTTTT.

This chain joins TRBV28 and TRBJ2-1; no reliable D call. Trimming took off 4 bases at V and 10 bases at J, with 17 bases between the two ends. The CDR3 has 14 amino acids. CDR1 is MDHEN, CDR2 SYDVKM, per germline. The CDR3 here is CASSSGNSGPEQFF. In DNA form, the CDR3 reads TGTGCCAGCAGTTCCGGAAATAGTGGGCCCGAGCAGTTCTTC.

V gene TRBV18 combines with J gene TRBJ1-5; maybe TRBD1 (5 bases). The CDR3 runs to 14 residues. The germline gives CDR1 KGHSH, CDR2 LQKENI. V lost 6 bases and J lost 3, with 12 bases in between. The CDR3 region is CASSTGTFNQPQHF. CDR3 DNA sequence: TGTGCCAGCTCGACGGGGACTTTCAATCAGCCCCAGCATTTT. The whole variable domain, remainder taken from reference TRBV18 and TRBJ1-5, is NAGVMQNPRHLVRRRGQEARLRCSPMKGHSHVYWYRQLPEEGLKFMVYLQKENIIDESGMPKERFSAEFPKEGPSILRIQQVVRGDSAAYFCASSTGTFNQPQHFGDGTRLSIL.

This chain connects TRBV28 to TRBJ2-7; the D gene is possibly TRBD2 (5 bases). The CDR3 has 14 residues. The germline V and J ends were trimmed by 7 bases and 4 bases, with 17 bases remaining between them. Germline V gives CDR1 MDHEN, CDR2 SYDVKM. CDR3 sequence: CASTLTGSGYEQYF. As DNA, the CDR3 is TGTGCCAGCACCTTAACGGGGTCGGGGTACGAGCAGTACTTC.

The V call is TRBV10-3, the J call TRBJ2-3, with TRBD2 identical over 12 bases. Germline CDR1 reads ENHRY; CDR2 reads SYGVKD. This CDR3 spans 14 amino acids. V dropped 10 bases and J dropped 6; count of bases not matched to a gene: 8. For the CDR3, the DNA is TGTGCCACCAAGGGACTAGCGGGTGACGATACGCAGTATTTT. It encodes CATKGLAGDDTQYF.

This clone was counted between two and nine times. The chain uses TRBV11-2 and TRBJ2-7, with a tentative D call TRBD2 (8 bases). CDR1 and CDR2 from the germline V gene are SGHAT and FQNNGV. The CDR3 loop spans 17 amino acids. V was trimmed by 4 bases and J by 4 bases, leaving 23 bases between them. DNA of the CDR3: TGTGCCAGCAGCTCCGGGAGGGGGCAGGGAAAGGCATACGAGCAGTACTTC. Translated, it gives CASSSGRGQGKAYEQYF.

The rearrangement links TRBV30 to TRBJ2-7, with D possibly being TRBD2 (5 bases). The ends were cut back, 0 bases at V and 5 bases at J, with 11 bases in the middle. CDR1 is GTSNPN, CDR2 SVGIG, per germline (reference sequence). This CDR3 spans 13 amino acids. The CDR3 protein is CAWSVRAGDEQYF. CDR3 DNA sequence: TGTGCCTGGAGTGTGAGGGCTGGCGACGAGCAGTACTTC.

The J gene is TRBJ2-7, the V gene TRBV19; 9 bases agree with TRBD2. The length of the CDR3 is 16 residues. The V gene's germline CDR1 is LNHDA and CDR2 SQIVND (reference sequence). With 3 bases clipped from V and 6 bases from J, the junction kept 12 bases outside the gene matches. The CDR3 DNA reads as TGTGCCAGTAGTATTGATGCGGGAGGGCCCTCGAGCGAGCAGTACTTC. This gives the protein CASSIDAGGPSSEQYF.

As to this clone: The same CDR3 also results from other DNA sequences found in this sample. J is TRBJ2-3 and V is TRBV2, with D unclear. The CDR3 spans 14 residues. V lost 4 bases and J lost 0, with 8 bases in between. Germline CDR1 and CDR2: SNHLY and FYNNEI. CDR3 residues: CASSGTSSTDTQYF. The CDR3 coding sequence is TGTGCCAGCAGTGGGACGTCTAGCACAGATACGCAGTATTTT.

The chain recombines TRBV5-6 with TRBJ1-4; 8 positions agree with TRBD1. This CDR3 is 15 amino acids long. Trimming took 3 bases from V and 3 from J; bases not matched to a gene: 4. Germline assignment: CDR1 SGHDT and CDR2 YYEEEE. CDR3 loop: CASSSWTGSNEKLFF. DNA of the CDR3: TGTGCCAGCAGCTCGTGGACAGGGTCTAATGAAAAACTGTTTTTT. The variable domain in full, with the rest retrieved from reference TRBV5-6 and TRBJ1-4, is DAGVTQSPTHLIKTRGQQVTLRCSPKSGHDTVSWYQQALGQGPQFIFQYYEEEERQRGNFPDRFSGHQFPNYSSELNVNALLLGDSALYLCASSSWTGSNEKLFFGSGTQLSVL.

The chain couples TRBV5-1 to TRBJ2-2; 7 bases are shared with TRBD1. The CDR3 has 17 amino acids. Trimming cost V 4 bases and J 3 bases; bases outside gene matches: 12. From germline, CDR1 is SGHRS and CDR2 YFSETQ. The CDR3 loop reads CASSQGTDLHYTGELFF. Written as DNA, the CDR3 is TGCGCCAGCAGCCAGGGGACAGACCTACATTACACCGGGGAGCTGTTTTTT. Based on the CDR3 plus reference TRBV5-1 and TRBJ2-2, the full variable domain is KAGVTQTPRYLIKTRGQQVTLSCSPISGHRSVSWYQQTPGQGLQFLFEYFSETQRNKGNFPGRFSGRQFSNSRSEMNVSTLELGDSALYLCASSQGTDLHYTGELFFGEGSRLTVL.

This clone was recorded only once. The rearrangement links TRBV28 to TRBJ2-3; tentative D call: TRBD2 (5 bases). The ends were cut back, 5 bases at V and 1 base at J, with 13 bases in the middle. In germline, CDR1 is MDHEN, CDR2 SYDVKM. CDR3 length equals 15 residues. CDR3 DNA sequence: TGTGCCAGCAGTAGTACCGGGATCCGCACAGATACGCAGTATTTT. Amino acids: CASSSTGIRTDTQYF.

The genes are TRBV29-1 and TRBJ1-1, with no clear D. From germline, CDR1 is SQVTM and CDR2 ANQGSEA. The CDR3 is 12 residues long. V lost 5 bases and J lost 0, with 7 bases in between. The CDR3 here is CSVKILNTEAFF. Written as DNA, the CDR3 is TGCAGCGTTAAGATCCTGAACACTGAAGCTTTCTTT.

V usage is TRBV7-2 and J usage is TRBJ2-7; D perhaps matches TRBD1 (5 bases). V was trimmed by 2 bases and J by 10 bases, leaving 12 bases between them. This CDR3 comprises 12 residues. Germline CDR1 reads SGHTA; CDR2 reads FQGNSA. The CDR3 spells CASSLPGMGQYF. In DNA form, the CDR3 reads TGTGCCAGCAGCTTACCAGGGATGGGTCAGTACTTC.

The V call is TRBV5-1, the J call TRBJ2-1, with 11 bases lining up with TRBD2. The germline V gene encodes CDR1 SGHRS and CDR2 YFSETQ. V gave up 4 bases and J gave up 5 bases; unmatched junction bases: 5. The CDR3 extends over 15 amino acids. The CDR3 region is CASSATSGNHNEQFF. The CDR3 DNA sequence: TGCGCCAGCAGCGCGACTAGCGGGAATCACAATGAGCAGTTCTTC. Drawing the rest from reference TRBV5-1 and TRBJ2-1, the complete variable domain is KAGVTQTPRYLIKTRGQQVTLSCSPISGHRSVSWYQQTPGQGLQFLFEYFSETQRNKGNFPGRFSGRQFSNSRSEMNVSTLELGDSALYLCASSATSGNHNEQFFGPGTRLTVL.

This clone was picked up one time. The chain uses TRBV2 and TRBJ2-5; D is ambiguous. Germline V gene sequence: CDR1 SNHLY, CDR2 FYNNEI. V lost 8 bases, J lost 5 bases, and 15 bases lay in between. The CDR3 loop spans 13 amino acids. The CDR3 loop reads CASHTTGGETQYF. As DNA, the CDR3 is TGTGCCAGCCACACCACGGGTGGGGAGACCCAGTACTTC.

The chain joins TRBV5-1 to TRBJ2-3; D is tentatively TRBD1 or TRBD2 (5 bases each). The CDR3 loop spans 14 amino acids. CDR1 and CDR2 (germline): SGHRS, YFSETQ. Deletions cut 0 bases from V and 9 bases from J, with 14 bases between. CDR3 amino acids: CASSLVSLGATQYF. Written as DNA, the CDR3 is TGCGCCAGCAGCTTGGTTTCACTAGGGGCGACGCAGTATTTT.

This clone was seen only a few times. V usage is TRBV5-6 and J usage is TRBJ2-2, with a possible D match to TRBD2 (6 bases). From germline, CDR1 is SGHDT and CDR2 YYEEEE. V shed 5 bases and J shed 1 base, with 15 bases lying between them. This CDR3 is 16 amino acids long. The CDR3 reads CASSWKGLKNTGELFF. Here the CDR3 DNA reads TGTGCCAGCAGTTGGAAGGGACTGAAGAACACCGGGGAGCTGTTTTTT.

The V gene is TRBV4-1, the J gene TRBJ2-7; 10 bases are shared with TRBD2. This CDR3 is built from 17 residues. With 1 base clipped from V and 2 bases from J, the junction kept 8 bases outside the gene matches. The V gene's germline CDR1 is MGHRA and CDR2 YSYEKL. The DNA for the CDR3 is TGCGCCAGCAGCCAAGGCCTAGCGGGAGAAATCCCCTACGAGCAGTACTTC. Residues: CASSQGLAGEIPYEQYF.